A single sample is the source of the 20 T cell receptor beta chains below, sequenced in a study of naive and memory T cell subsets. Both TRBC1 and TRBC2 were covered by a beta constant-region primer of two equimolar oligonucleotides. Ligated cDNA was amplified by four rounds of PCR with nested alpha and beta constant-region primers and SP2. TCRdb re-derived calls from the UMI-ligation and nested PCR reads in MiXCR, one entry per CDR3 protein. The sample lists roughly 140,000 distinct CDR3 sequences; about 20% were seen once. The study, taken as a whole, reports: Especially in CD8 cells, naive repertoires contained a few larger clonotypes, possibly CD45RA-re-expressing memory cells.

These receptors' targets are unknown. The sequenced material came from naive CD8+ T cells from blood. These receptors all stem from a human donor in good health.

V and J are TRBV13 and TRBJ2-7; TRBD1 aligns across 7 bases. CDR3 length: 14 residues. Germline CDR1 is PRHDT and CDR2 is FYEKMQ (reference sequence). Trimming at V came to 7 bases and at J to 3 bases, leaving 9 bases not matched to a gene. The CDR3 bases are TGTGCCAGCACCCTTCAGGGGGTAGACTACGAGCAGTACTTC. Protein product: CASTLQGVDYEQYF.

This clonotype was seen a handful of times. The V gene is TRBV12-3 or TRBV12-4, the J gene TRBJ1-1; perhaps TRBD1 as D (5 bases). V lost 6 bases to trimming and J lost 10 bases, with 15 bases between them. This CDR3 is 12 amino acids long. In DNA form, the CDR3 reads TGTGCCAGCAGCGAGGAGGGGATTGGAGCTTTCTTT. It codes for CASSEEGIGAFF.

The CDR3 region has the DNA TGCAGTGCTAGAGATGTGAACAGCAATCAGCCCCAGCATTTT. Translated, it gives CSARDVNSNQPQHF. J is TRBJ1-5 and V is TRBV20-1; D is uncertain. The CDR3 is 14 amino acids. V lost 0 bases to trimming and J lost 1 base, with 7 bases between them. Per the germline V gene, CDR1 is DFQATT and CDR2 is SNEGSKA (reference sequence).

The gene calls are TRBV4-1 and TRBJ2-7; D call uncertain. Trimming took off 2 bases at V and 5 bases at J, with 10 bases between the two ends. The CDR3 totals 13 residues. The germline V gene encodes CDR1 MGHRA and CDR2 YSYEKL. CDR3 loop: CASSQYPRDEQYF. In DNA, the CDR3 is TGCGCCAGCAGCCAATACCCTCGTGACGAGCAGTACTTC.

This clonotype was counted between two and nine times. The chain recombines TRBV12-3 or TRBV12-4 with TRBJ2-7, with 7 bases matching TRBD1. Trimming took 4 bases from V and 2 from J; bases not matched to a gene: 8. The CDR3 consists of 15 residues. The DNA of the CDR3 is TGTGCCAGCAGTTCCGGGACAGATAATCCCTACGAGCAGTACTTC. Protein: CASSSGTDNPYEQYF.

CDR3 nucleotide sequence: TGTGCCAGCAGCGTAGATGAAGTAATAGCCAAAAACATTCAGTACTTC. It translates to CASSVDEVIAKNIQYF. The V gene is TRBV9, the J gene TRBJ2-4; D remains unclear. There are 16 residues in the CDR3. CDR1 SGDLS and CDR2 YYNGEE come from the germline V gene. Trimming stripped 0 bases from V and 0 bases from J, with 10 bases between.

Comments on this clonotype: Compared with germline, one end of the junction differs, possibly owing to a read error. The J gene is TRBJ2-1, the V gene TRBV28; weak D call: TRBD2 (5 bases). Germline V gene data show CDR1 as MDHEN and CDR2 as SYDVKM. This CDR3 spans 13 amino acids. CDR3 nucleotides: TGTGCCAGCAGTTTACCCGACTACCATGAGCAGTTCTTC. This gives the protein CASSLPDYHEQFF.

This clonotype was detected a few times. J is TRBJ1-1 and V is TRBV12-3 or TRBV12-4, with D possibly being TRBD1 (5 bases). CDR3 length: 15 residues. Trimming shortened V by 5 bases and J by 0 bases, and 13 bases separated the two germline ends. The CDR3 DNA sequence: TGTGCCAGCAGTCCCGGGACGTTTATGAACACTGAAGCTTTCTTT. This sequence encodes CASSPGTFMNTEAFF.

This clonotype turned up a few times. The chain joins TRBV29-1 to TRBJ2-7, with D hard to call. Per the germline V gene, CDR1 is SQVTM and CDR2 is ANQGSEA. Trimming shortened V by 3 bases and J by 2 bases, and 11 bases separated the two germline ends. This CDR3 region has 13 residues. CDR3 loop: CSVDDGRTYEQYF. In DNA, the CDR3 is TGCAGCGTTGACGATGGCAGGACCTACGAGCAGTACTTC.

This clonotype occurred a few times. The chain employs TRBV7-2 and TRBJ2-7; no reliable D call. V shed 5 bases and J shed 2 bases, with 16 bases lying between them. Per germline, CDR1 SGHTA and CDR2 FQGNSA. The CDR3 is made up of 15 amino acids. The CDR3 region is CASSTRHHQTYEQYF. CDR3 in DNA: TGTGCCAGCAGCACAAGACACCACCAAACCTACGAGCAGTACTTC.

This clonotype was observed a few times. The rearrangement joins TRBV28 to TRBJ1-2, with 7 bases matching TRBD1. The V segment lost 6 bases and the J segment 6 bases; nucleotides outside the gene matches: 13. Germline V gene lookup returns CDR1 MDHEN and CDR2 SYDVKM. The CDR3 extends over 15 amino acids. The CDR3 region is CASRLRGRTVDGYTF. The CDR3 nucleotides read TGTGCCAGCAGGCTCAGGGGGAGAACAGTCGATGGCTACACCTTC.

This clonotype was picked up a small number of times. The J gene is TRBJ2-7, the V gene TRBV7-9; no definite D call. The CDR3 runs 14 residues. V was clipped by 1 base and J by 2 bases, with 9 bases between them. Germline CDR1 and CDR2: SEHNR and FQNEAQ (reference sequence). The CDR3 protein is CASSLETRTYEQYF. The CDR3 nucleotides are TGTGCCAGCAGCTTAGAAACACGAACCTACGAGCAGTACTTC. The full variable domain, with the rest looked up from reference TRBV7-9 and TRBJ2-7, is DTGVSQNPRHKITKRGQNVTFRCDPISEHNRLYWYRQTLGQGPEFLTYFQNEAQLEKSRLLSDRFSAERPKGSFSTLEIQRTEQGDSAMYLCASSLETRTYEQYFGPGTRLTVT.

The chain employs TRBV3-1 and TRBJ2-7, with 7 bases identical to TRBD1. The V segment lost 1 base and the J segment 8 bases; nucleotides outside the gene matches: 14. The CDR3 is 16 residues long. Germline-derived CDR1 and CDR2 are LGHDT and YNNKEL (reference sequence). The CDR3 region is CASSQGFDRVITKQYF. The DNA of the CDR3 is TGTGCCAGCAGCCAAGGGTTCGACAGGGTCATTACGAAGCAGTACTTC.

The chain recombines TRBV6-2 or TRBV6-3 with TRBJ2-1; unclear D gene. The CDR3 consists of 13 residues. Germline CDR1 and CDR2: MNHEY and SVGEGT. V was pared by 2 bases and J by 5 bases, with 7 bases between. Here the CDR3 DNA reads TGTGCCAGCAGTTACACGCTCGACAATGAGCAGTTCTTC. It translates to CASSYTLDNEQFF.

This clonotype appeared a few times. The rearrangement joins TRBV5-6 to TRBJ2-7; the D is unclear. The CDR3 spans 12 residues. Germline V CDR1 and CDR2: SGHDT, YYEEEE. The V end lost 2 bases, the J end lost 7 bases, and 10 bases lay between the germline ends. The CDR3 spells CASSFSNGEQYF. CDR3 bases: TGTGCCAGCAGCTTTTCTAATGGAGAGCAGTACTTC.

The rearrangement joins TRBV28 to TRBJ2-5; 8 positions agree with TRBD2. The trim removed 6 bases at V and 3 bases at J, leaving 6 bases unmatched. Germline V CDR1 and CDR2: MDHEN, SYDVKM. CDR3 length: 14 residues. The CDR3 loop reads CASRESSGKETQYF. DNA of the CDR3: TGTGCCAGCAGGGAAAGTAGCGGGAAAGAGACCCAGTACTTC.

This clonotype has more than one count but fewer than ten. The V call is TRBV10-3, the J call TRBJ2-3, with unresolved D. The V and J ends lost 5 bases and 5 bases respectively, with 8 bases between them. The germline V gene encodes CDR1 ENHRY and CDR2 SYGVKD. The CDR3 consists of 12 residues. This CDR3 is CAISLLGDTQYF. The CDR3 DNA is TGTGCCATCAGTCTACTGGGAGATACGCAGTATTTT.

The chain recombines TRBV2 with TRBJ2-2; D uncertain. The length of the CDR3 is 15 residues. Germline CDR1 reads SNHLY; CDR2 reads FYNNEI. V shed 3 bases and J shed 3 bases, with 11 bases lying between them. The CDR3 DNA follows: TGTGCCAGCAGTGATCTGGGTGTGGACACCGGGGAGCTGTTTTTT. It encodes CASSDLGVDTGELFF.

This clonotype has ten or more counts. The rearrangement links TRBV5-5 to TRBJ2-1; 7 positions match TRBD1. This CDR3 contains 12 residues. V trimming: 4 bases; J trimming: 8 bases; junction bases outside the gene matches: 3. In germline, CDR1 is SGHKS, CDR2 YYEKEE (reference sequence). CDR3 residues: CASSQTGDEQFF. Written as DNA, the CDR3 is TGTGCCAGCAGCCAAACAGGGGATGAGCAGTTCTTC. Looking up the rest from reference TRBV5-5 and TRBJ2-1 gives the full variable domain: DAGVTQSPTHLIKTRGQQVTLRCSPISGHKSVSWYQQVLGQGPQFIFQYYEKEERGRGNFPDRFSARQFPNYSSELNVNALLLGDSALYLCASSQTGDEQFFGPGTRLTVL.

The sample holds a few counts of this clonotype. This chain uses TRBV30 with TRBJ2-7; D is perhaps TRBD1 (6 bases). Per germline, CDR1 GTSNPN and CDR2 SVGIG (reference sequence). With 0 bases removed from V and 5 bases from J, the gap between germline ends came to 11 bases. This CDR3 comprises 13 residues. The CDR3 is CAWSVGAGDEQYF. The CDR3 nucleotides read TGTGCCTGGAGTGTAGGGGCAGGGGACGAGCAGTACTTC.